The 3 T cell receptor beta chains given below trace back to one sample, sequenced in a study of CXCR3-negative and CXCR3-positive naive CD8 T cells. UMI-labeled TRB cDNA libraries were prepared by 5' RACE. Reanalyzing the 5' RACE reads, TCRdb keeps one entry per CDR3 protein, without DNA. The sample shows some 150,000 distinct CDR3 sequences, and under 0.35% sits with its ten largest clones. Study findings and constraints: CXCR3-positive naive cells carried more hydrophobic TRB CDR3s than CXCR3-negative ones.

Their specific antigens are unknown. The specimen sequenced was naive CXCR3+ CD8+ T cells from blood. Subset noted: CD45RO-CCR7+CD27+CD95- naive CD8+ T cells expressing CXCR3 (TNR3+). These receptors were collected from a human donor in good health. Some clones in this sample may be carry-over from other donors' samples.

The CDR3 loop reads CASSLVPVEEQFF. V usage is TRBV5-1 and J usage is TRBJ2-1. The CDR3 sequence is 13 residues long. CDR1 SGHRS and CDR2 YFSETQ come from the germline V gene.

The chain has TRBV29-1 and TRBJ1-2; TCRdb selects TRBD1, and the lack of DNA leaves this call unchecked. This CDR3 has 11 amino acids. Germline CDR1 and CDR2: SQVTM and ANQGSEA. CDR3: CSVWGDYGYTF.

This chain connects TRBV14 to TRBJ2-7; the D call of TRBD2 rests on TCRdb alone, since no DNA is present to check it. CDR3 length: 15 amino acids. CDR1 and CDR2 from the germline V gene are SGHDN and FVKESK. The CDR3 protein is CASSHWDSYSYEQYF.